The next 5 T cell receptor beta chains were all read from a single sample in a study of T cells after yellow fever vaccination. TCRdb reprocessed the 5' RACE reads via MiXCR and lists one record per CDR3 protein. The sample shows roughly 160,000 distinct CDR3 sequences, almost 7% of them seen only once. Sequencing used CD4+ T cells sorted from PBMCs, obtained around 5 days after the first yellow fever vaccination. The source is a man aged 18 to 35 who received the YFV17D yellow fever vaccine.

The DNA for the CDR3 is TGTGCCAGCAGTTTAAAGAGCGGTGATTACGAGCAGTACGTC. It codes for CASSLKSGDYEQYV. The rearrangement uses TRBV28 and TRBJ2-7; a possible D gene is TRBD2 (5 bases). This CDR3 region has 14 residues. Germline V gives CDR1 MDHEN, CDR2 SYDVKM. Trimming left V 2 bases short and J 4 bases short, with 12 bases between.

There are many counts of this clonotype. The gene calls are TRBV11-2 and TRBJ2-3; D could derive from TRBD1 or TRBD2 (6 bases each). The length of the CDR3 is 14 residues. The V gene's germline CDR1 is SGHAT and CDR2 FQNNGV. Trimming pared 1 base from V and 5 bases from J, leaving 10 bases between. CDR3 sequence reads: CASSLVRGRDTQYF. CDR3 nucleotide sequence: TGTGCCAGCAGCTTAGTCCGGGGGCGAGATACGCAGTATTTT.

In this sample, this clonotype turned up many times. The CDR3 loop is CASSQTPPGRNEQFF. As DNA, the CDR3 is TGCGCCAGCAGCCAAACCCCCCCGGGGAGGAATGAGCAGTTCTTC. This rearrangement joins TRBV4-1 to TRBJ2-1; perhaps TRBD2 as D (6 bases). V was pared by 2 bases and J by 7 bases, with 15 bases between. CDR3 size: 15 residues. Per germline, CDR1 MGHRA and CDR2 YSYEKL.

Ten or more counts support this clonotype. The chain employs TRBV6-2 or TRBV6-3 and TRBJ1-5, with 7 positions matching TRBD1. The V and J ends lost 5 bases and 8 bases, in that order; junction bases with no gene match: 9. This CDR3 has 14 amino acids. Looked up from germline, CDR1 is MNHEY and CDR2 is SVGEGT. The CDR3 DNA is TGTGCCAGCAGTCAAAGGGACAGTGTTAAGCCCCAGCATTTT. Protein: CASSQRDSVKPQHF.

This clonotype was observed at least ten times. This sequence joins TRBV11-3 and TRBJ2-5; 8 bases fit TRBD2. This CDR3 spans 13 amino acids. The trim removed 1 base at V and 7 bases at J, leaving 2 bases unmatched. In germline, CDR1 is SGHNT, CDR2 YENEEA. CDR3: CASSLGTSSTQYF. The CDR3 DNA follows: TGTGCCAGCAGCTTAGGGACTAGCTCGACCCAGTACTTC.